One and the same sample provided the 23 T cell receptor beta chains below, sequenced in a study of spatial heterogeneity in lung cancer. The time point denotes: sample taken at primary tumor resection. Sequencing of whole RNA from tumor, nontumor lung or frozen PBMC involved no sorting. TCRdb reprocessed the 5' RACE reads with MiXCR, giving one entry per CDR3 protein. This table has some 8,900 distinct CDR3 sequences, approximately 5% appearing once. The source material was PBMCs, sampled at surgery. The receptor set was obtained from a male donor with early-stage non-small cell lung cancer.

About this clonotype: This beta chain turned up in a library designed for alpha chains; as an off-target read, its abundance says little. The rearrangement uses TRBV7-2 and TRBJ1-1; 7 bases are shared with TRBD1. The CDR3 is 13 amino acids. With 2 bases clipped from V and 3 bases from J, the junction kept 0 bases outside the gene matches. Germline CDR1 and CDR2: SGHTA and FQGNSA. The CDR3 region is CASSLTGDTEAFF. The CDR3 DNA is TGTGCCAGCAGCTTAACAGGGGACACTGAAGCTTTCTTT.

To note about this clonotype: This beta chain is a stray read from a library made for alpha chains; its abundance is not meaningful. The DNA of the CDR3 is TGTGCCAGCAGCTTAGAGGGGGTGGGCACTGAAGCTTTCTTT. Encoded protein: CASSLEGVGTEAFF. The V gene is TRBV7-8, the J gene TRBJ1-1, with TRBD1 as a possible D gene (6 bases). The V gene lost 1 base and the J gene lost 4 bases, with 10 bases spanning the gap. The CDR3 loop spans 14 amino acids. The germline gives CDR1 SGHVS, CDR2 FQNEAQ.

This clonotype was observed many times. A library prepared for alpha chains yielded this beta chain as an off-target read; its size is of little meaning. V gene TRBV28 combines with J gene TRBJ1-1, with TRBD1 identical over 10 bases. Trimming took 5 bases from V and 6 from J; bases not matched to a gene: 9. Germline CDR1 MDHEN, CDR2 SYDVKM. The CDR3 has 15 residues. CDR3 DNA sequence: TGTGCCAGCAGTGAAACGACAGGGGGCTTCGCTGAAGCTTTCTTT. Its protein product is CASSETTGGFAEAFF.

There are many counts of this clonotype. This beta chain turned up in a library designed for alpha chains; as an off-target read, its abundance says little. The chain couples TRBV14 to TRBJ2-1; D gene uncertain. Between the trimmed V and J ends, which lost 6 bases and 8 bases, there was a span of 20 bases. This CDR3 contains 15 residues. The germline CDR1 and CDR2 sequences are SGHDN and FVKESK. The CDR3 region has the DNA TGTGCCAGCAGTCGAGACGAGACCCTTGGAGATGAGCAGTTCTTC. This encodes CASSRDETLGDEQFF. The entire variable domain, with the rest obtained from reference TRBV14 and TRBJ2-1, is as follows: EAGVTQFPSHSVIEKGQTVTLRCDPISGHDNLYWYRRVMGKEIKFLLHFVKESKQDESGMPNNRFLAERTGGTYSTLKVQPAELEDSGVYFCASSRDETLGDEQFFGPGTRLTVL.

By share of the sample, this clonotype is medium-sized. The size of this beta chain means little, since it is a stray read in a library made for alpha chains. In DNA, the CDR3 is TGTGCCAGCAGACAACCGGGACACACAGATACGCAGTATTTT. Translation: CASRQPGHTDTQYF. The chain carries TRBV6-5 and TRBJ2-3; possible D gene TRBD1, 6 bases. This CDR3 spans 14 amino acids. V was shortened by 6 bases and J by 2 bases, with 12 bases between the two germline ends. The germline V gene has CDR1 MNHEY and CDR2 SVGAGI.

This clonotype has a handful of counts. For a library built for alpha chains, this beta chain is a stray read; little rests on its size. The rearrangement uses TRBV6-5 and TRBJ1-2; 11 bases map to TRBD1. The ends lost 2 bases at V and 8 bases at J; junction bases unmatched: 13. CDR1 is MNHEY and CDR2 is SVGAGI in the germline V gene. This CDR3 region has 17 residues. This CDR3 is CASSYALTGQGAGGYTF. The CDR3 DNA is TGTGCCAGCAGTTACGCTCTTACCGGACAGGGGGCGGGAGGCTACACCTTC.

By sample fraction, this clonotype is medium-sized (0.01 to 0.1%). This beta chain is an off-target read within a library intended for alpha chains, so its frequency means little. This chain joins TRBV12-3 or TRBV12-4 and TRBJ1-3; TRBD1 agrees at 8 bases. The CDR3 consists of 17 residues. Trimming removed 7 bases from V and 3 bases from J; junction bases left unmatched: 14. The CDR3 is CASTDSRRGLRGNTIYF. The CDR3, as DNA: TGTGCCAGCACCGATTCCCGCAGGGGGCTTCGTGGAAACACCATATATTTT.

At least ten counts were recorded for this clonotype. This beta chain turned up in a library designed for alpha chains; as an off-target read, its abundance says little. The CDR3 spells CAAREDTEAFF. CDR3 in DNA: TGTGCCGCCAGGGAGGACACTGAAGCTTTCTTT. This chain links TRBV10-3 with TRBJ1-1, with a tentative D call TRBD1 (5 bases). The V end was cut by 11 bases, the J end by 3 bases, with 10 bases between. The CDR3 totals 11 residues. Germline V gene sequence: CDR1 ENHRY, CDR2 SYGVKD.

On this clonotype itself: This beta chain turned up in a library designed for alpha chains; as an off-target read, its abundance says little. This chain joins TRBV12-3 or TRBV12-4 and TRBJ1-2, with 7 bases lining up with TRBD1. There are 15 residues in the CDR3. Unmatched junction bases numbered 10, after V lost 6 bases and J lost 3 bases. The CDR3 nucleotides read TGTGCCAGCAGCCAAAAAGTGGGACAGTACTATGGCTACACCTTC. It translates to CASSQKVGQYYGYTF.

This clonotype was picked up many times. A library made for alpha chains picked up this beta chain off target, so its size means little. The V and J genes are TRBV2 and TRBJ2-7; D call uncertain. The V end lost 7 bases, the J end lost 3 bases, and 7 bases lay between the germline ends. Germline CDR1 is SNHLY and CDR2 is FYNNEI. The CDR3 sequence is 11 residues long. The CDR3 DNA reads TGTGCCAGCACTACTGGCTACGAGCAGTACGTC. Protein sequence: CASTTGYEQYV.

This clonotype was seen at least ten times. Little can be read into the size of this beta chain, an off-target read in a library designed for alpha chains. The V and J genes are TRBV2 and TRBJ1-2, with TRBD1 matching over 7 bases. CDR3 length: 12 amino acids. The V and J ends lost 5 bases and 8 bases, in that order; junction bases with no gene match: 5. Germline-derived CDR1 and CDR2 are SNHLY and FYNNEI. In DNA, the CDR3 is TGTGCCAGCAGTTTGGACAGGCGGGGCTACACCTTC. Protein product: CASSLDRRGYTF.

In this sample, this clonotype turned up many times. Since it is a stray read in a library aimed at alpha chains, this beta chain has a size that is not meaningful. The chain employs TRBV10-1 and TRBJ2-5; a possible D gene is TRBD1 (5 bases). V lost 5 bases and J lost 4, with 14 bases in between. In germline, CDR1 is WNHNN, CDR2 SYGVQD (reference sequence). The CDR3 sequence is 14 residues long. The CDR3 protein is CASSRTPNRETQYF. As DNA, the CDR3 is TGCGCCAGCAGTCGGACACCAAACCGAGAGACCCAGTACTTC.

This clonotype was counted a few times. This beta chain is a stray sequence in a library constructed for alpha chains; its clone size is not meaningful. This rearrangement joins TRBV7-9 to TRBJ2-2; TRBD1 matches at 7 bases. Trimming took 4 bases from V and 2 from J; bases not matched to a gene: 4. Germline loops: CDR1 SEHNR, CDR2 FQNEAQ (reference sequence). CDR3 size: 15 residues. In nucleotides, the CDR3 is TGTGCCAGCAGCTCAGGGACAGACAACACCGGGGAGCTGTTTTTT. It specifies CASSSGTDNTGELFF.

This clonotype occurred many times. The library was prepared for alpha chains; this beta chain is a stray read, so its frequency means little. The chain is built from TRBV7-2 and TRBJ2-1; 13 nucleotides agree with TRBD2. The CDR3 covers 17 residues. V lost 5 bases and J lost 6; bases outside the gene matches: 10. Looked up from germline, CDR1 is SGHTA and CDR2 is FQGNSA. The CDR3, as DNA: TGTGCCAGCAGCCCACGGTCCGGGACTAGCGGGGCCAATGAGCAGTTCTTC. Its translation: CASSPRSGTSGANEQFF.

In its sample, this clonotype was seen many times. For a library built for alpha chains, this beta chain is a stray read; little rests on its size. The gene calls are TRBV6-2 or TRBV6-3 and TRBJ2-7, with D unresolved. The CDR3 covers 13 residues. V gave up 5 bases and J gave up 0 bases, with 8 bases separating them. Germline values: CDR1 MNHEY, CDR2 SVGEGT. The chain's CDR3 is CASSDGGSYEQYV. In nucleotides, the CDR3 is TGTGCCAGCAGTGATGGCGGCTCCTACGAGCAGTACGTC.

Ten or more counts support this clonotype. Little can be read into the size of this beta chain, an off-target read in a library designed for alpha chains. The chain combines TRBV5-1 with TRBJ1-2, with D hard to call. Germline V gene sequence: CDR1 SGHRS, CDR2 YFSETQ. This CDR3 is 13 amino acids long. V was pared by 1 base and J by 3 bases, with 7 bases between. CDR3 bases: TGCGCCAGCAGCTTGATCGGGGACTATGGCTACACCTTC. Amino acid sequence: CASSLIGDYGYTF.

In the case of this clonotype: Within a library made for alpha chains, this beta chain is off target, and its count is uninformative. The CDR3 coding sequence is TGTGCCAGCAGCCACCGGGACAAAGCGCAAGAGACCCAGTACTTC. Its protein product is CASSHRDKAQETQYF. This sequence joins TRBV14 and TRBJ2-5, with D possibly matching TRBD1 (6 bases). This CDR3 region has 15 residues. CDR1 and CDR2 from the germline V gene are SGHDN and FVKESK. The ends were cut back, 3 bases at V and 2 bases at J, with 13 bases in the middle.

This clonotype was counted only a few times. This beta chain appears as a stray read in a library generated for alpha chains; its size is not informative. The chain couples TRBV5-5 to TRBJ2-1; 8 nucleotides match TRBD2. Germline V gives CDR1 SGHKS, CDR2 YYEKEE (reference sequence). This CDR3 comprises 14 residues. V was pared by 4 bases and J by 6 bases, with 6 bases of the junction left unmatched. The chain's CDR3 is CASSPGLGFNEQFF. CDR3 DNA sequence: TGTGCCAGCAGCCCGGGACTAGGTTTCAATGAGCAGTTCTTC.

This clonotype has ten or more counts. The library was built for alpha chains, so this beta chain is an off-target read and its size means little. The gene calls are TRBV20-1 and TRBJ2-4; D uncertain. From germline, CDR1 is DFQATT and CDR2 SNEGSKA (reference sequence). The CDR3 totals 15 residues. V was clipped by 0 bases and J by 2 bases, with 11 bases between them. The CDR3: CSARDLGRSKNIQYF. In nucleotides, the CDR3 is TGCAGTGCTAGAGATCTGGGCAGGTCCAAAAACATTCAGTACTTC.

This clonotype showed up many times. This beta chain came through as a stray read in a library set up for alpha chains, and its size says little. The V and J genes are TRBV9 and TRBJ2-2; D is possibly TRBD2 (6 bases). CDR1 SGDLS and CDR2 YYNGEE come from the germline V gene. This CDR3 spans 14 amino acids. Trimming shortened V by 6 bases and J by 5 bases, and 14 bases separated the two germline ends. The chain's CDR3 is CASKRDSGTGELFF. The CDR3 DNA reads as TGTGCCAGCAAGAGGGACTCGGGGACCGGGGAGCTGTTTTTT. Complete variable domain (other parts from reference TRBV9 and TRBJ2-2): DSGVTQTPKHLITATGQRVTLRCSPRSGDLSVYWYQQSLDQGLQFLIQYYNGEERAKGNILERFSAQQFPDLHSELNLSSLELGDSALYFCASKRDSGTGELFFGEGSRLTVL.

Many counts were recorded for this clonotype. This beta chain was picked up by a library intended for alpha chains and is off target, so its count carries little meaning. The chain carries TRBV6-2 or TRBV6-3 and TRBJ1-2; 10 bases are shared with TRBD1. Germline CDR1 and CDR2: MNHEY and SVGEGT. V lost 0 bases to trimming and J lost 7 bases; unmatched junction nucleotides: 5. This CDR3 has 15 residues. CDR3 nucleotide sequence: TGTGCCAGCAGTTACTCTGGAGGGACAGGGGTTGGCTACACCTTC. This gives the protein CASSYSGGTGVGYTF.

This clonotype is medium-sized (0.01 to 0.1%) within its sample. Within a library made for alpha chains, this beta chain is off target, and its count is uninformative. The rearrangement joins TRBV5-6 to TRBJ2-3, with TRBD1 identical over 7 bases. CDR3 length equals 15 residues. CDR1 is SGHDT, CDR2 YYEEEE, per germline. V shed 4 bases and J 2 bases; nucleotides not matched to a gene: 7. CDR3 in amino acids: CASSPTGSSTDTQYF. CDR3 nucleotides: TGTGCCAGCAGCCCGACAGGGAGCTCCACAGATACGCAGTATTTT. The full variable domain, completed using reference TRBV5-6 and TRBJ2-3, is DAGVTQSPTHLIKTRGQQVTLRCSPKSGHDTVSWYQQALGQGPQFIFQYYEEEERQRGNFPDRFSGHQFPNYSSELNVNALLLGDSALYLCASSPTGSSTDTQYFGPGTRLTVL.

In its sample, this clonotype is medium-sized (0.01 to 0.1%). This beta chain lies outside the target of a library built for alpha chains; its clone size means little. The CDR3 DNA follows: TGCGCCAGCAGTTGGGCTCACGAGCAGTACGTC. This sequence encodes CASSWAHEQYV. The chain employs TRBV5-1 and TRBJ2-7; unclear D gene. Germline CDR1 and CDR2: SGHRS and YFSETQ. CDR3 length equals 11 residues. Trimming pared 5 bases from V and 5 bases from J, leaving 8 bases between.